The rows below give T cell receptor beta chains drawn from one sample of a study of CXCR3-negative and CXCR3-positive naive CD8 T cells. TCRdb re-analyzed the 5' RACE reads; it lists each CDR3 protein once, without DNA. In all, the sample yields about 150,000 distinct CDR3 sequences. The sample taken for sequencing was naive CXCR3+ CD8+ T cells from blood. The receptors come from a human donor in good health. Some clones in this sample may be carry-over from other donors' samples. Each CDR3 is given with its conserved first and last residue. Fields, in order: V gene, J gene, CDR3 length, CDR3 protein.

v_call: TRBV6-1; j_call: TRBJ2-7; cdr3_length: 19; cdr3_aa: CASSESSLPSGTGSYEQYF
v_call: TRBV6-1; j_call: TRBJ2-1; cdr3_length: 12; cdr3_aa: CASIGVGNEQFF
v_call: TRBV3-1; j_call: TRBJ2-2; cdr3_length: 17; cdr3_aa: CASSQDLRGPGAGELFF
v_call: TRBV6-6; j_call: TRBJ2-7; cdr3_length: 15; cdr3_aa: CASSYSLAISYEQYF
v_call: TRBV14; j_call: TRBJ2-1; cdr3_length: 15; cdr3_aa: CVSSARTSGSNEQFF
v_call: TRBV4-3; j_call: TRBJ2-2; cdr3_length: 15; cdr3_aa: CASSQDSGLTGELFF
v_call: TRBV6-1; j_call: TRBJ1-2; cdr3_length: 15; cdr3_aa: CASSEILGSHYGYTF
v_call: TRBV29-1; j_call: TRBJ2-5; cdr3_length: 16; cdr3_aa: CSVEDLQGSDQETQYF
v_call: TRBV7-2; j_call: TRBJ2-2; cdr3_length: 15; cdr3_aa: CASSFLGPNTGELFF
v_call: TRBV29-1; j_call: TRBJ2-3; cdr3_length: 16; cdr3_aa: CSVHIWTVSSTDTQYF
v_call: TRBV5-4; j_call: TRBJ2-7; cdr3_length: 13; cdr3_aa: CASSWQGANEQYF
v_call: TRBV6-5; j_call: TRBJ2-1; cdr3_length: 16; cdr3_aa: CASSLSSGGPYNEQFF
v_call: TRBV27; j_call: TRBJ2-1; cdr3_length: 17; cdr3_aa: CASSLLWLAGTYNEQFF
v_call: TRBV4-3; j_call: TRBJ2-7; cdr3_length: 15; cdr3_aa: CASSQWTSGSYEQYF
v_call: TRBV7-3; j_call: TRBJ1-1; cdr3_length: 13; cdr3_aa: CASSQGSPTEAFF
v_call: TRBV7-9; j_call: TRBJ1-5; cdr3_length: 16; cdr3_aa: CASSLAMTGEDQPQHF
v_call: TRBV19; j_call: TRBJ1-5; cdr3_length: 15; cdr3_aa: CASNTRDVNNQPQHF
v_call: TRBV19; j_call: TRBJ2-7; cdr3_length: 15; cdr3_aa: CASSIGDRGRGEQYF
v_call: TRBV7-2; j_call: TRBJ2-7; cdr3_length: 14; cdr3_aa: CASSLAGQSYEQYF
v_call: TRBV7-9; j_call: TRBJ2-5; cdr3_length: 15; cdr3_aa: CASSLAGGDQETQYF
v_call: TRBV27; j_call: TRBJ2-7; cdr3_length: 13; cdr3_aa: CASSPGVTYEQYF
v_call: TRBV2; j_call: TRBJ2-1; cdr3_length: 17; cdr3_aa: CASSELASGSTYNEQFF
v_call: TRBV7-7; j_call: TRBJ2-4; cdr3_length: 15; cdr3_aa: CASSLKGVAKNIQYF
v_call: TRBV29-1; j_call: TRBJ2-1; cdr3_length: 18; cdr3_aa: CSVEGGLAGEPAYNEQFF
v_call: TRBV7-7; j_call: TRBJ2-2; cdr3_length: 15; cdr3_aa: CASSSGTGTTGELFF
v_call: TRBV29-1; j_call: TRBJ2-5; cdr3_length: 20; cdr3_aa: CSVESGGTSGRREPQETQYF
v_call: TRBV7-3; j_call: TRBJ2-7; cdr3_length: 14; cdr3_aa: CASSLYAGTYEQYF
v_call: TRBV4-1; j_call: TRBJ1-1; cdr3_length: 14; cdr3_aa: CASSPDRQDTEAFF
v_call: TRBV10-1; j_call: TRBJ2-3; cdr3_length: 16; cdr3_aa: CAISESPGKGADTQYF
v_call: TRBV20-1; j_call: TRBJ2-7; cdr3_length: 12; cdr3_aa: CSARDQGYEQYF
v_call: TRBV28; j_call: TRBJ2-7; cdr3_length: 15; cdr3_aa: CASSLEGGSKNEQYF
v_call: TRBV12-3/TRBV12-4; j_call: TRBJ2-1; cdr3_length: 19; cdr3_aa: CASSPTRDRGRVDYNEQLF
v_call: TRBV7-9; j_call: TRBJ2-3; cdr3_length: 16; cdr3_aa: CASSSGLAGTTDTQYF
v_call: TRBV5-1; j_call: TRBJ2-7; cdr3_length: 17; cdr3_aa: CASSFAGLPSLGNEQYF
v_call: TRBV28; j_call: TRBJ2-1; cdr3_length: 15; cdr3_aa: CASSVAGDMGDEQFF
v_call: TRBV29-1; j_call: TRBJ2-1; cdr3_length: 13; cdr3_aa: CSAQAGTYNEQFF
v_call: TRBV7-9; j_call: TRBJ2-7; cdr3_length: 15; cdr3_aa: CASSLVETGHYEQYF
v_call: TRBV15; j_call: TRBJ2-1; cdr3_length: 16; cdr3_aa: CATSRGYGGSNNEQFF
v_call: TRBV10-3; j_call: TRBJ2-7; cdr3_length: 15; cdr3_aa: CAISEHGTGFYEQYF
v_call: TRBV12-3/TRBV12-4; j_call: TRBJ1-1; cdr3_length: 11; cdr3_aa: CASSPGLNAFF
v_call: TRBV14; j_call: TRBJ2-7; cdr3_length: 14; cdr3_aa: CASSPRLGAHEQYF